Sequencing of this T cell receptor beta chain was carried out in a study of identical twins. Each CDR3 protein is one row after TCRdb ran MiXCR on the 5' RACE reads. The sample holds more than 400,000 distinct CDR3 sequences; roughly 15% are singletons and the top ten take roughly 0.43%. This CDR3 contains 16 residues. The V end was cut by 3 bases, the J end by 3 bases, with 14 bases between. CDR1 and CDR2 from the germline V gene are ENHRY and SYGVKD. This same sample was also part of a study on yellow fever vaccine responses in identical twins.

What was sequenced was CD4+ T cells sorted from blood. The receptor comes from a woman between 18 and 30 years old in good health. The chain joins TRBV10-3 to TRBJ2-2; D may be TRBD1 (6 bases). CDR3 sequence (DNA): TGTGCCATCAGTGAATCTGGACAGACCTACACCGGGGAGCTGTTTTTT. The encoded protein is CAISESGQTYTGELFF.